This TCR beta chain was identified in a study of blood T cell repertoires in COVID-19. Profiled with immunoSEQ multiplex PCR; TCRdb holds only in-frame clones, not every one. Of 150,000 or so clones detected, around 80% appear once; the ten largest clones hold roughly 18%. The specimen sequenced was peripheral blood. The receptor was isolated from a woman older than 75 with acute or convalescent COVID-19.

The CDR3 here is CATSISTAEAFF. The CDR3 DNA reads TGTGCCACCAGCATCTCGACAGCTGAAGCTTTCTTT. The chain has TRBV15 and TRBJ1-1, with D possibly matching TRBD1 (5 bases). The ends were cut back, 4 bases at V and 6 bases at J, with 9 bases in the middle. This CDR3 has 12 residues. Germline values: CDR1 LNHNV, CDR2 YYDKDF (reference sequence).